Listed here are 10 T cell receptor beta chains from one sample, sequenced in a study of CD8 T cells in Susac syndrome (dated by TCRdb to the late 2010s). The library was prepared using the immunoSEQ multiplex PCR assay. RNA was extracted with the RNeasy kit and roughly 0.45 to 1 ug was reverse transcribed using random hexamers. The raw public reads went through TCRdb reprocessing: fastp at Q25, MiXCR clone calling, in-frame beta chains kept. Rows are unified per CDR3 protein, each entry keeping the most common DNA and genes. For this sample there are about 200,000 distinct CDR3 sequences; 85% to 95% appear just once. The ten largest clones capture roughly 0.1% of the sample. Sequenced: CD4+ T cells from PBMCs. The receptors come from a human donor in good health.

The chain combines TRBV11-2 with TRBJ2-7, with 7 bases fitting TRBD1. After removal of 3 bases from V and 5 bases from J, the junction contained 7 bases not matched to a gene. The CDR3 runs to 14 residues. Germline CDR1 reads SGHAT; CDR2 reads FQNNGV. CDR3 region: CASSFTGVFDEQYF. CDR3 bases: TGTGCCAGCAGCTTTACAGGGGTTTTTGACGAGCAGTACTTC.

This rearrangement joins TRBV29-1 to TRBJ1-2; no reliable D call. Germline V gene sequence: CDR1 SQVTM, CDR2 ANQGSEA. CDR3 length: 14 amino acids. V was clipped by 6 bases and J by 6 bases, with 20 bases between them. The CDR3 DNA reads TGCAGCGTCCAATCTTTTTCCGGGCAGGATGGCTACACCTTC. Protein: CSVQSFSGQDGYTF.

This rearrangement joins TRBV28 to TRBJ1-1; D ambiguous. This CDR3 region has 12 residues. The germline V gene has CDR1 MDHEN and CDR2 SYDVKM. V was trimmed by 3 bases and J by 1 base, leaving 3 bases between them. Here the CDR3 reads CASSFWNTEAFF. The CDR3 nucleotides read TGTGCCAGCAGTTTCTGGAACACTGAAGCTTTCTTT.

In its sample, this clonotype was seen a few times. V is TRBV7-2 and J is TRBJ1-5, with D maybe TRBD1 (6 bases). Trimming shortened V by 3 bases and J by 1 base, and 10 bases separated the two germline ends. Germline V gives CDR1 SGHTA, CDR2 FQGNSA. The CDR3 totals 15 residues. For the CDR3, the DNA is TGTGCCAGCAGCTTGACAGGATTGAGCAATCAGCCCCAGCATTTT. Its protein is CASSLTGLSNQPQHF.

The chain has TRBV24-1 and TRBJ2-1, with 9 nucleotides matching TRBD1. From germline, CDR1 is KGHDR and CDR2 SFDVKD. The ends lost 2 bases at V and 2 bases at J; junction bases unmatched: 3. This CDR3 is 16 amino acids long. The CDR3 protein is CATSDWDREPYNEQFF. CDR3 in DNA: TGTGCCACCAGTGATTGGGACAGGGAACCCTACAATGAGCAGTTCTTC.

This chain links TRBV29-1 with TRBJ1-2, with D possibly being TRBD1 (6 bases). Between the trimmed V and J ends, which lost 7 bases and 0 bases, there was a span of 12 bases. Germline V gene sequence: CDR1 SQVTM, CDR2 ANQGSEA. This CDR3 has 13 amino acids. Here the CDR3 reads CSASGTPNYGYTF. CDR3 DNA: TGCAGCGCCTCCGGGACACCTAACTATGGCTACACCTTC.

The chain joins TRBV3-1 to TRBJ1-2, with no clear D. Trimming removed 0 bases at V and 3 bases at J, with 11 bases between. The CDR3 is made up of 15 amino acids. In germline, CDR1 is LGHDT, CDR2 YNNKEL (reference sequence). The CDR3 coding sequence is TGTGCCAGCAGCCAAGACCGTGGACCCTACTATGGCTACACCTTC. It specifies CASSQDRGPYYGYTF.

The chain joins TRBV6-2 or TRBV6-3 to TRBJ1-6, with 9 bases fitting TRBD1. This CDR3 has 15 residues. The V gene end was trimmed by 6 bases and the J gene end by 8 bases; junction bases not matched to a gene: 8. CDR1 MNHEY and CDR2 SVGEGT come from the germline V gene. CDR3 protein: CASSRSRTGDSPLHF. The CDR3 DNA reads as TGTGCCAGCAGCCGATCTCGGACAGGGGATTCACCCCTCCACTTT.

This clonotype occurred a few times. The chain combines TRBV6-5 with TRBJ2-1; D remains unclear. CDR1 and CDR2 (germline): MNHEY, SVGAGI. Trimming shortened V by 5 bases and J by 10 bases, and 9 bases separated the two germline ends. The length of the CDR3 is 11 residues. CDR3 DNA: TGTGCCAGCAGTCGAGAAAACGAGCAGTTCTTC. This gives the protein CASSRENEQFF.

V and J are TRBV20-1 and TRBJ2-2; D perhaps matches TRBD1 (5 bases). CDR1 and CDR2 from the germline V gene are DFQATT and SNEGSKA (reference sequence). The CDR3 has 18 amino acids. V lost 0 bases to trimming and J lost 0 bases, with 17 bases between them. This chain's CDR3 is CSARDPRRTGANTGELFF. Here the CDR3 DNA reads TGCAGTGCTAGAGACCCCCGCCGCACAGGCGCGAACACCGGGGAGCTGTTTTTT.